This TCR beta chain was found in a study of blood T cell repertoires in COVID-19. The length of the CDR3 is 14 residues. Participants, about 18 to 89 years old, spanned around 25 US areas. Clones were sequenced by immunoSEQ multiplex PCR, and TCRdb holds only the in-frame ones, with some missing. Here the sample spans 210,000 or so clones, about nine tenths being singletons. The chain couples TRBV21-1 to TRBJ1-2; whether TRBD1, the table's D call, matches the DNA was not checked. TRBV21-1 is a documented pseudogene. The receptor was derived from a woman between 45 and 60 years old in a cohort exposed to, infected with or recovered from COVID-19 (not recorded which). The sample was PBMCs or T cells enriched from blood (not recorded which). The DNA for the CDR3 is TGTGCCAGCAGCGACTCGACAGTACTCTATGGCTACACCTTC. Amino acid sequence: CASSDSTVLYGYTF.